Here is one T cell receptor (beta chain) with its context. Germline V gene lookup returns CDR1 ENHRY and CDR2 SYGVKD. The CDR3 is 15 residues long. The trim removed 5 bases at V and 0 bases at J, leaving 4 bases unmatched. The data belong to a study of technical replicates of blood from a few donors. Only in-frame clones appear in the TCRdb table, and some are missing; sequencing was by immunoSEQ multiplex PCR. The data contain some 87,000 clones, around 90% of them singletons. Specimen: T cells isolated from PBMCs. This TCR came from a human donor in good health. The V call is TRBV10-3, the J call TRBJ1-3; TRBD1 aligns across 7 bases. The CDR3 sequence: CAISPDRDSGNTIYF. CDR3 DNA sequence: TGTGCCATCAGTCCCGACAGGGACTCTGGAAACACCATATATTTT.